This is a list of T cell receptor beta chains from one sample in a study of blood T cells in healthy people across ages. TCRdb reanalysed the 5' RACE reads using MiXCR and keeps one entry per CDR3 protein. Here the sample spans about 1.4 million distinct CDR3 sequences, approximately 63% being singletons. The sample was blood. These receptors all stem from a man younger than 30 in good health. Each CDR3 is given with its conserved first and last residue. A D gene is named only where the DNA matches it firmly. The size entry is marked missing in some rows and otherwise reads once, few, many or a size class.

v_gene: TRBV7-6
d_gene: TRBD2
j_gene: TRBJ2-3
abundance: .
CDR3aa: CASSLALAEGTDTQYF
CDR3nt: TGTGCCAGCAGCTTAGCCCTAGCGGAGGGCACAGATACGCAGTATTTT

v_gene: TRBV27
d_gene: .
j_gene: TRBJ1-2
abundance: .
CDR3aa: CASSLSQGLNYGYTF
CDR3nt: TGTGCCAGCAGTTTATCGCAGGGGCTCAACTATGGCTACACCTTC

v_gene: TRBV12-3/TRBV12-4
d_gene: TRBD1
j_gene: TRBJ1-4
abundance: .
CDR3aa: CASSQVGQGKEKLFF
CDR3nt: TGTGCCAGCAGTCAGGTTGGACAGGGGAAAGAAAAACTGTTTTTT

v_gene: TRBV6-1
d_gene: .
j_gene: TRBJ1-1
abundance: .
CDR3aa: CASSQKWGTEAFF
CDR3nt: TGTGCCAGCAGTCAGAAGTGGGGCACTGAAGCTTTCTTT

v_gene: TRBV6-5
d_gene: TRBD1
j_gene: TRBJ1-1
abundance: .
CDR3aa: CASSYETRDRAENTEAFF
CDR3nt: TGTGCCAGCAGTTACGAGACCCGGGACAGGGCGGAGAACACTGAAGCTTTCTTT

v_gene: TRBV4-1
d_gene: .
j_gene: TRBJ2-1
abundance: once
CDR3aa: CASSLSTGTLRFNERFF
CDR3nt: TGCGCCAGCAGCCTTTCGACCGGGACATTAAGGTTCAATGAGCGGTTCTTC

v_gene: TRBV11-2
d_gene: .
j_gene: TRBJ2-7
abundance: few
CDR3aa: CASSHVWARYEQYF
CDR3nt: TGTGCCAGCAGCCACGTTTGGGCCCGCTACGAGCAGTACTTC

v_gene: TRBV6-6
d_gene: .
j_gene: TRBJ2-6
abundance: .
CDR3aa: CASSHRILSGANVLTF
CDR3nt: TGTGCCAGCAGTCATAGGATTCTCTCTGGGGCCAACGTCCTGACTTTC

v_gene: TRBV6-1
d_gene: .
j_gene: TRBJ2-1
abundance: .
CDR3aa: CASTLIERGNEQFF
CDR3nt: TGTGCCAGCACCCTAATTGAGCGAGGCAATGAGCAGTTCTTC

v_gene: TRBV5-1
d_gene: TRBD1
j_gene: TRBJ1-2
abundance: .
CDR3aa: CASSLFGDRVTDGYTF
CDR3nt: TGCGCCAGCAGCTTGTTTGGGGACAGGGTGACGGATGGCTACACCTTC

v_gene: TRBV7-2
d_gene: .
j_gene: TRBJ1-4
abundance: .
CDR3aa: CASSLGYITNEKLFF
CDR3nt: TGTGCCAGCAGCTTAGGGTACATAACTAATGAAAAACTGTTTTTT

v_gene: TRBV6-2/TRBV6-3
d_gene: TRBD1
j_gene: TRBJ2-7
abundance: .
CDR3aa: CARSYLTGGGGYEQYF
CDR3nt: TGTGCCAGAAGTTACCTCACAGGGGGAGGAGGCTACGAGCAGTACTTC

v_gene: TRBV6-6
d_gene: .
j_gene: TRBJ2-5
abundance: .
CDR3aa: CASSLQAEKEETQYF
CDR3nt: TGTGCCAGCAGTCTCCAAGCGGAAAAGGAAGAGACCCAGTACTTC

v_gene: TRBV5-1
d_gene: TRBD1
j_gene: TRBJ2-7
abundance: few
CDR3aa: CASSSQGQGIPYEQYF
CDR3nt: TGCGCCAGCAGCAGTCAGGGACAGGGAATCCCCTACGAGCAGTACTTC

v_gene: TRBV6-1
d_gene: .
j_gene: TRBJ2-7
abundance: few
CDR3aa: CASSFTRGYEQYF
CDR3nt: TGTGCCAGCAGTTTTACCAGGGGCTACGAGCAGTACTTC

v_gene: TRBV9
d_gene: TRBD2
j_gene: TRBJ2-1
abundance: .
CDR3aa: CASSATLAGNNEQFF
CDR3nt: TGTGCCAGCAGCGCAACACTAGCGGGAAACAATGAGCAGTTCTTC

v_gene: TRBV12-3/TRBV12-4
d_gene: .
j_gene: TRBJ2-1
abundance: .
CDR3aa: CASRDYWGADEQFF
CDR3nt: TGTGCCAGCCGCGATTATTGGGGGGCGGATGAGCAGTTCTTC

v_gene: TRBV20-1
d_gene: .
j_gene: TRBJ2-5
abundance: .
CDR3aa: CSASEDQETQYF
CDR3nt: TGCAGTGCTAGTGAAGATCAAGAGACCCAGTACTTC

v_gene: TRBV25-1
d_gene: .
j_gene: TRBJ2-1
abundance: few
CDR3aa: CASSATTNEQFF
CDR3nt: TGTGCCAGCAGTGCGACTACGAATGAGCAGTTCTTC

v_gene: TRBV5-1
d_gene: .
j_gene: TRBJ1-3
abundance: .
CDR3aa: CASSLVGGPKFSGNTIYF
CDR3nt: TGCGCCAGCAGCTTGGTTGGGGGACCCAAGTTCTCTGGAAACACCATATATTTT

v_gene: TRBV24-1
d_gene: TRBD1
j_gene: TRBJ2-1
abundance: .
CDR3aa: CATSDPGQPRNEQFF
CDR3nt: TGTGCCACCAGTGATCCGGGACAGCCGAGGAATGAGCAGTTCTTC

v_gene: TRBV2
d_gene: .
j_gene: TRBJ2-1
abundance: .
CDR3aa: CASQTGYNEQFF
CDR3nt: TGTGCCAGCCAGACGGGCTACAATGAGCAGTTCTTC